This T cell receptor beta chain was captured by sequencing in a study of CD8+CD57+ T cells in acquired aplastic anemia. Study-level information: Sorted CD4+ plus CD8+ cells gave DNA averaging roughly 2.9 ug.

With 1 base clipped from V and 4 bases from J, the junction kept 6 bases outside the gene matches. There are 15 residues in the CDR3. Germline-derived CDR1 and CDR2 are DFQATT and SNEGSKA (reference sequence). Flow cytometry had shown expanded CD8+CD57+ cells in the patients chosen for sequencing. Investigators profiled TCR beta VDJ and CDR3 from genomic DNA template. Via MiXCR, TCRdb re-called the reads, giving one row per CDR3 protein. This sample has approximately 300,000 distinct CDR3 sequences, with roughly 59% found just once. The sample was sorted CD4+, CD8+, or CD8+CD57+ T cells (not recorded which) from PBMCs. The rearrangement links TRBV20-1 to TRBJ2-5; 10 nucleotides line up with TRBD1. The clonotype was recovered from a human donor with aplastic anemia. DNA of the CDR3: TGCAGTGCTAGAGGGACAGGGGGGGTCCGAGAGACCCAGTACTTC. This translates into CSARGTGGVRETQYF.